The source of this TCR beta chain is a study of OX40 agonist ivuxolimab in advanced cancers. General study findings and limits: With doses of 0.1-3.0 mg/kg, partial responders showed among the lowest clonal expansion.

The repertoire was sequenced with immunoSEQ multiplex PCR; TCRdb's copy has only in-frame clones and lacks some. This sample yields about 49,000 clones, of which 81% are seen a single time; roughly 6.5% belongs to the top ten. For this clone: Its antigen is still unknown.

There are 13 residues in the CDR3. V lost 4 bases and J lost 4, with 13 bases in between. Germline V gene sequence: CDR1 GTSNPN, CDR2 SVGIG (reference sequence). This sequence originates from an adult with an advanced solid tumor such as melanoma, head and neck, liver or kidney cancer. The chain is built from TRBV30 and TRBJ1-1; D is unclear. Here the sequenced sample was CD4+ or CD8+ T cells sorted from blood, taken in a trial of the OX40 agonist ivuxolimab. DNA of the CDR3: TGTGCCTGGAACGCTAACGTCGGCACTGAAGCTTTCTTT. Protein product: CAWNANVGTEAFF. The whole variable domain, filled in from reference TRBV30 and TRBJ1-1, reads SQTIHQWPATLVQPVGSPLSLECTVEGTSNPNLYWYRQAAGRGLQLLFYSVGIGQISSEVPQNLSASRPQDRQFILSSKKLLLSDSGFYLCAWNANVGTEAFFGQGTRLTVV.